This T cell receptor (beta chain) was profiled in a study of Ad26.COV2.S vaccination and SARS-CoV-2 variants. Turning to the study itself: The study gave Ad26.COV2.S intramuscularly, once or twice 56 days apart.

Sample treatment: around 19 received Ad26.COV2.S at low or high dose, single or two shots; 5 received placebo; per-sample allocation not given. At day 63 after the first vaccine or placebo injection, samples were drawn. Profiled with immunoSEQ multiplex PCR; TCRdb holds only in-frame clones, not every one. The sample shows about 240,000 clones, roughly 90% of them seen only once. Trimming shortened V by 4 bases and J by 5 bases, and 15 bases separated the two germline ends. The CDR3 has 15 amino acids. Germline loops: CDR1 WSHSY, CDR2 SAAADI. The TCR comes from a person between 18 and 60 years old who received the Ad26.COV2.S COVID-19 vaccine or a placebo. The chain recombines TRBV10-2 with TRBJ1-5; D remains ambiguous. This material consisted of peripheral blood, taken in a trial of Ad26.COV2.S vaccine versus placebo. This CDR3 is CASSGSLLLDQPQHF. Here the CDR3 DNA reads TGCGCCAGCAGTGGATCTCTCCTATTAGATCAGCCCCAGCATTTT.